The next 14 T cell receptor beta chains were all read from a single sample in a study of technical replicates of blood from a few donors. The data were produced by immunoSEQ multiplex PCR, yet TCRdb's version contains in-frame clones alone and is incomplete. The sample lists roughly 80,000 clones; 94% were seen once. The sequencing input was T cells isolated from PBMCs. Every receptor here comes from a human donor in good health.

The chain combines TRBV4-1 with TRBJ2-1, with 9 bases identical to TRBD2. Trimming took 6 bases from V and 1 from J; bases not matched to a gene: 25. Germline V lookup: CDR1 MGHRA, CDR2 YSYEKL. The CDR3 length is 22 residues. The CDR3 loop is CASSQPGTSGRNPHFSYNEQFF. CDR3 sequence (DNA): TGCGCCAGCAGTCAACCAGGGACCAGCGGGAGGAACCCCCATTTTTCCTACAATGAGCAGTTCTTC.

The rearrangement links TRBV11-3 to TRBJ2-7; D ambiguous. Germline CDR1 SGHNT, CDR2 YENEEA. This CDR3 region has 14 residues. Between the trimmed V and J ends, which lost 0 bases and 9 bases, there was a span of 15 bases. The CDR3 sequence: CASSLDLRRGSQYF. The CDR3 bases are TGTGCCAGCAGCTTAGATCTGCGGCGTGGATCGCAGTACTTC.

The chain uses TRBV4-1 and TRBJ2-5; 9 bases are shared with TRBD1. The germline CDR1 and CDR2 sequences are MGHRA and YSYEKL. V lost 1 base to trimming and J lost 3 bases; unmatched junction nucleotides: 9. This CDR3 has 17 residues. CDR3 residues: CASSQVGLRDREETQYF. DNA of the CDR3: TGCGCCAGCAGCCAAGTTGGGTTGCGGGACAGGGAAGAGACCCAGTACTTC.

The genes are TRBV28 and TRBJ2-5; D remains ambiguous. There are 14 residues in the CDR3. Trimming shortened V by 2 bases and J by 2 bases, and 9 bases separated the two germline ends. The germline gives CDR1 MDHEN, CDR2 SYDVKM. CDR3 sequence (DNA): TGTGCCAGCAGTTTAGAGACTTTGCAAGAGACCCAGTACTTC. Translated, it gives CASSLETLQETQYF.

V gene TRBV9 combines with J gene TRBJ1-1; TRBD1 matches at 8 bases. The CDR3 is 13 residues long. The junction had 2 bases not matched to a gene; V was cut back by 3 bases and J by 4 bases. Germline lookup yields CDR1 SGDLS and CDR2 YYNGEE. CDR3 in DNA: TGTGCCAGCAGCGGAGACAGGGGCACTGAAGCTTTCTTT. This gives the protein CASSGDRGTEAFF.

The rearrangement joins TRBV15 to TRBJ2-1, with 7 bases aligning to TRBD1. The germline V gene has CDR1 LNHNV and CDR2 YYDKDF (reference sequence). V shed 3 bases, J shed 6 bases, and the junction held 5 bases outside the gene matches. The CDR3 runs 14 residues. The CDR3 DNA reads TGTGCCACCAGCAGCCGACAGGGCTCCAATGAGCAGTTCTTC. Amino acid sequence: CATSSRQGSNEQFF.

The chain links TRBV11-3 to TRBJ2-7, with TRBD1 matching over 7 bases. The CDR3 is made up of 14 amino acids. The V gene's germline CDR1 is SGHNT and CDR2 YENEEA. Germline trimming cut 5 bases from V and 7 bases from J; bases unmatched to any gene: 11. This CDR3 reads CASSPQGDSAEQYF. The CDR3 nucleotides read TGTGCCAGCAGCCCTCAGGGGGATTCTGCAGAGCAGTACTTC.

The chain links TRBV11-2 to TRBJ1-5, with D possibly matching TRBD1 (5 bases). CDR3 length equals 15 residues. Germline lookup yields CDR1 SGHAT and CDR2 FQNNGV. V shed 1 base and J shed 4 bases, with 11 bases lying between them. As DNA, the CDR3 is TGTGCCAGCAGCTTAGGTCCAGGGCGGAATCAGCCCCAGCATTTT. It encodes CASSLGPGRNQPQHF.

This chain uses TRBV7-9 with TRBJ2-7; perhaps TRBD2 as D (6 bases). Trimming took 1 base from V and 3 from J, leaving 13 bases between them. CDR1 SEHNR and CDR2 FQNEAQ come from the germline V gene (reference sequence). The CDR3 contains 15 residues. The CDR3 region is CASSLGGSGRYEQYF. As DNA, the CDR3 is TGTGCCAGCAGCTTAGGTGGTAGCGGCCGCTACGAGCAGTACTTC.

V usage is TRBV5-1 and J usage is TRBJ1-3; D is unresolved. Trimming pared 5 bases from V and 0 bases from J, leaving 12 bases between. The CDR3 contains 15 residues. Germline values: CDR1 SGHRS, CDR2 YFSETQ. The CDR3, as DNA: TGCGCCAGCAGAAGCTTCAGCGGCTCTGGAAACACCATATATTTT. Translation: CASRSFSGSGNTIYF.

The CDR3: CASSETPAGQETQYF. The CDR3 DNA reads TGCGCCAGCAGTGAGACCCCAGCGGGCCAAGAGACCCAGTACTTC. The chain employs TRBV10-2 and TRBJ2-5; D possibly corresponds to TRBD2 (6 bases). The germline V gene encodes CDR1 WSHSY and CDR2 SAAADI. This CDR3 region has 15 residues. Trimming cost V 2 bases and J 1 base, with 11 bases left between them.

The rearrangement joins TRBV5-6 to TRBJ2-5, with D possibly TRBD2 on 6 matching bases. Germline lookup yields CDR1 SGHDT and CDR2 YYEEEE. This CDR3 comprises 15 residues. V lost 5 bases and J lost 5, with 19 bases in between. The CDR3 reads CASSPRRVSYETQYF. The CDR3, as DNA: TGTGCCAGCAGTCCCAGGAGGGTATCCTACGAGACCCAGTACTTC.

The chain joins TRBV19 to TRBJ2-1, with D possibly TRBD1 on 6 matching bases. The CDR3 covers 13 residues. V lost 2 bases and J 8 bases, leaving 10 bases between the germline ends. CDR1 and CDR2 (germline): LNHDA, SQIVND (reference sequence). CDR3 amino acids: CASSITGHDEQFF. The CDR3 DNA sequence: TGTGCCAGTAGTATAACAGGGCACGATGAGCAGTTCTTC. The whole variable domain, filled in from reference TRBV19 and TRBJ2-1, reads DGGITQSPKYLFRKEGQNVTLSCEQNLNHDAMYWYRQDPGQGLRLIYYSQIVNDFQKGDIAEGYSVSREKKESFPLTVTSAQKNPTAFYLCASSITGHDEQFFGPGTRLTVL.

This chain links TRBV30 with TRBJ1-2; 8 bases line up with TRBD1. V lost 7 bases to trimming and J lost 8 bases; unmatched junction nucleotides: 3. The CDR3 sequence is 10 residues long. CDR1 is GTSNPN, CDR2 SVGIG, per germline (reference sequence). CDR3 region: CASRTGGYTF. In nucleotides, the CDR3 is TGTGCCTCTAGGACAGGGGGCTACACCTTC.